These 15 T cell receptor beta chains came from one sample sequenced in a study of a mutant IDH1 vaccine in newly diagnosed glioma (dated by TCRdb to 2020 to 2023). What this sample's time point label stands for: week 23, last vaccination. Each vaccine dose was 300 ug of a 20-mer mutant IDH1 peptide in Montanide, given subcutaneously with topical imiquimod. No antigens are known for them. Libraries were made using the immunoSEQ multiplex PCR assay. TCRdb holds this immuneACCESS table with in-frame rearrangements only. Some clones are missing; in checked studies, unresolved V genes explain under half, and the rest has no known cause. The sample has around 76,000 clones on record, more than 80% of them singletons. 0.77% of the sample rests with the top ten. The source was PBMCs, collected from a glioma patient whose treatment included an IDH1 peptide vaccine. Source of these receptors: a woman aged 45-59 years with glioma.

J is TRBJ1-3 and V is TRBV2; TRBD1 is a possible D gene (6 bases). The CDR3 runs 13 residues. Trimming shortened V by 4 bases and J by 2 bases, and 6 bases separated the two germline ends. CDR1 and CDR2 (germline): SNHLY, FYNNEI. The CDR3: CASSAGAGNTIYF. The CDR3 nucleotides read TGTGCCAGCAGTGCAGGGGCTGGAAACACCATATATTTT.

This clone was recorded a few times. Here the CDR3 DNA reads TGTGCCAGCTCACCCGGTGGGAGTGATCAGCCCCAGCATTTT. It is translated as CASSPGGSDQPQHF. The V gene is TRBV18, the J gene TRBJ1-5; D call uncertain. In germline, CDR1 is KGHSH, CDR2 LQKENI. This CDR3 comprises 14 residues. V was clipped by 3 bases and J by 5 bases, with 11 bases between them.

The V and J genes are TRBV28 and TRBJ1-4, with D unclear. The germline gives CDR1 MDHEN, CDR2 SYDVKM. CDR3 size: 14 residues. Trimming pared 2 bases from V and 3 bases from J, leaving 7 bases between. The CDR3 sequence is CASSLPLANEKLFF. CDR3 DNA sequence: TGTGCCAGCAGTTTACCCCTGGCTAATGAAAAACTGTTTTTT.

V and J are TRBV6-5 and TRBJ2-7; 11 bases are shared with TRBD1. The CDR3 has 14 residues. After removal of 5 bases from V and 3 bases from J, the junction contained 3 bases not matched to a gene. Germline CDR1 reads MNHEY; CDR2 reads SVGAGI. The DNA for the CDR3 is TGTGCCAGCAGTCCGGGACAGGGGGACTACGAGCAGTACTTC. Its translation: CASSPGQGDYEQYF.

The J gene is TRBJ1-1, the V gene TRBV5-1; D remains unclear. CDR3 size: 12 residues. CDR1 is SGHRS, CDR2 YFSETQ, per germline. V dropped 5 bases and J dropped 5 bases, with 10 bases sitting between them. The CDR3 loop reads CASRADLTEAFF. CDR3 DNA sequence: TGCGCCAGCAGAGCGGACCTGACTGAAGCTTTCTTT.

The CDR3 region is CASGDYNEQFF. CDR3 coding DNA: TGCGCCAGCGGGGACTACAATGAGCAGTTCTTC. The chain joins TRBV5-1 to TRBJ2-1; D ambiguous. Germline loops: CDR1 SGHRS, CDR2 YFSETQ. The ends were cut back, 7 bases at V and 3 bases at J, with 5 bases in the middle. There are 11 residues in the CDR3. The entire variable domain, with the rest obtained from reference TRBV5-1 and TRBJ2-1, is as follows: KAGVTQTPRYLIKTRGQQVTLSCSPISGHRSVSWYQQTPGQGLQFLFEYFSETQRNKGNFPGRFSGRQFSNSRSEMNVSTLELGDSALYLCASGDYNEQFFGPGTRLTVL.

The chain recombines TRBV10-3 with TRBJ2-7; maybe TRBD1 (5 bases). Trimming stripped 3 bases from V and 4 bases from J, with 16 bases between. The CDR3 runs to 15 residues. Germline CDR1 ENHRY, CDR2 SYGVKD. The chain's CDR3 is CAISEEKGIRYEQYF. The CDR3 DNA sequence: TGTGCCATCAGTGAAGAGAAGGGGATCAGGTACGAGCAGTACTTC.

This chain connects TRBV9 to TRBJ1-3; 7 nucleotides match TRBD1. CDR1 is SGDLS, CDR2 YYNGEE, per germline. This CDR3 comprises 14 residues. After removal of 6 bases from V and 4 bases from J, the junction contained 7 bases not matched to a gene. CDR3 coding DNA: TGTGCCAGCACAGGGGGTGTAGGGGGAAACACCATATATTTT. Translating gives CASTGGVGGNTIYF. Together with reference TRBV9 and TRBJ1-3, the CDR3 gives the full variable domain: DSGVTQTPKHLITATGQRVTLRCSPRSGDLSVYWYQQSLDQGLQFLIQYYNGEERAKGNILERFSAQQFPDLHSELNLSSLELGDSALYFCASTGGVGGNTIYFGEGSWLTVV.

The V gene is TRBV6-1, the J gene TRBJ2-3; 7 bases match TRBD1. Trimming cost V 5 bases and J 1 base; bases outside gene matches: 3. The V gene's germline CDR1 is MNHNS and CDR2 SASEGT. The CDR3 runs to 14 residues. The CDR3 protein is CASSNRGGTDTQYF. As DNA, the CDR3 is TGTGCCAGCAGTAACAGGGGAGGCACAGATACGCAGTATTTT.

The DNA for the CDR3 is TGTGCCAGTAGTATAGTCCCGGACCTAGGTTACAATCAGCCCCAGCATTTT. Its translation is CASSIVPDLGYNQPQHF. The rearrangement joins TRBV19 to TRBJ1-5; D is ambiguous. From germline, CDR1 is LNHDA and CDR2 SQIVND (reference sequence). Trimming cost V 1 base and J 3 bases, with 16 bases left between them. CDR3 length equals 17 residues.

This clone was found a few times. The V and J genes are TRBV7-9 and TRBJ2-5; no clear D. Germline V gives CDR1 SEHNR, CDR2 FQNEAQ (reference sequence). The CDR3 has 12 residues. DNA for the CDR3: TGTGCGATGGGCGTGTCCGGGGAGACCCAGTACTTC. This encodes CAMGVSGETQYF. Combining the CDR3 with reference TRBV7-9 and TRBJ2-5 gives the whole variable domain DTGVSQNPRHKITKRGQNVTFRCDPISEHNRLYWYRQTLGQGPEFLTYFQNEAQLEKSRLLSDRFSAERPKGSFSTLEIQRTEQGDSAMYLCAMGVSGETQYFGPGTRLLVL.

The genes are TRBV4-1 and TRBJ2-3; 7 bases match TRBD2. In germline, CDR1 is MGHRA, CDR2 YSYEKL. The trim removed 3 bases at V and 3 bases at J, leaving 9 bases unmatched. CDR3 length: 16 residues. The CDR3 spells CASSQESGIRTDTQYF. The CDR3, as DNA: TGCGCCAGCAGCCAGGAGAGCGGGATCCGGACAGATACGCAGTATTTT.

This sequence joins TRBV10-2 and TRBJ2-5; 8 bases match TRBD2. CDR1 WSHSY and CDR2 SAAADI come from the germline V gene. The CDR3 is 15 amino acids. With 6 bases clipped from V and 4 bases from J, the junction kept 10 bases outside the gene matches. The CDR3 nucleotides read TGCGCCAGCAGGTTCCAAGCGGGAGCGGGAGAGACCCAGTACTTC. Translating gives CASRFQAGAGETQYF.

This clone was seen once. The CDR3 nucleotides are TGTGCCAGCAGGGCTGGGGGACAGTACACTGAAGCTTTCTTT. Protein sequence: CASRAGGQYTEAFF. The chain links TRBV28 to TRBJ1-1; 7 bases match TRBD1. CDR3 length equals 14 residues. Trimming cost V 6 bases and J 3 bases; bases outside gene matches: 7. CDR1 is MDHEN, CDR2 SYDVKM, per germline.

The CDR3 sequence is CASSDVQANTNTEAFF. In nucleotides, the CDR3 is TGTGCCAGCAGTGATGTCCAGGCGAATACGAACACTGAAGCTTTCTTT. The chain carries TRBV2 and TRBJ1-1; no definite D call. Germline V gene sequence: CDR1 SNHLY, CDR2 FYNNEI. CDR3 length equals 16 residues. Trimming stripped 3 bases from V and 1 base from J, with 15 bases between. The variable domain in full, with the rest retrieved from reference TRBV2 and TRBJ1-1, is EPEVTQTPSHQVTQMGQEVILRCVPISNHLYFYWYRQILGQKVEFLVSFYNNEISEKSEIFDDQFSVERPDGSNFTLKIRSTKLEDSAMYFCASSDVQANTNTEAFFGQGTRLTVV.